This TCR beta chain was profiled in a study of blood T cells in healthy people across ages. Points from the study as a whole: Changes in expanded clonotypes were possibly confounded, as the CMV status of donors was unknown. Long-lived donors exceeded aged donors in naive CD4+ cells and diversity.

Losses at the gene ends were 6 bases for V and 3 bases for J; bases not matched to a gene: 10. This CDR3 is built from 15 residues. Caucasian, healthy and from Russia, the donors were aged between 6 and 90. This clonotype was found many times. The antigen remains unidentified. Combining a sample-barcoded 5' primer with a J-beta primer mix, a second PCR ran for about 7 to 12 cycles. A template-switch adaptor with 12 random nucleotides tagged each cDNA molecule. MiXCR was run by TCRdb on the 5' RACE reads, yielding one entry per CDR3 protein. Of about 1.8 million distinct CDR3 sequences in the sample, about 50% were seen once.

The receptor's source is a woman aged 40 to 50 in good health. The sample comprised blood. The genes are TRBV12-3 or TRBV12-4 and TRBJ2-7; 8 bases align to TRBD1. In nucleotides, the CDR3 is TGTGCCAGCAGGGCACCCGGGACAGGCAGCTACGAGCAGTACTTC. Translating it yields CASRAPGTGSYEQYF.